This entry lists 28 T cell receptor beta chains sequenced from one sample in a study of T cells in Graves' hyperthyroidism and ophthalmopathy. Using RNA transcripts as the source, TCR beta CDR3 regions were amplified. Researchers ran a first-round RT-PCR on the TCR CDR3 using the HTBI primer set. MiXCR was run by TCRdb on the multiplex PCR reads, yielding one entry per CDR3 protein. The sample lists hundreds of thousands of distinct CDR3 sequences; 15% to 20% were seen once. Sequencing was carried out using blood. The receptors were sampled from a woman in her twenties or thirties with Graves' hyperthyroidism.

CDR3 nucleotides: TGTGCCAGCAGTTACTCGAGTCCCTGGGGCAATCAGCCCCAGCATTTT. It specifies CASSYSSPWGNQPQHF. The gene calls are TRBV6-5 and TRBJ1-5; no clear D gene. This CDR3 is 16 amino acids long. Germline V gene lookup returns CDR1 MNHEY and CDR2 SVGAGI. The germline V and J ends were trimmed by 0 bases and 2 bases, with 11 bases remaining between them.

This clonotype was seen repeatedly, ten times or more. V and J are TRBV20-1 and TRBJ2-3, with 8 bases that match TRBD2. CDR1 DFQATT and CDR2 SNEGSKA come from the germline V gene (reference sequence). CDR3 length equals 12 residues. Trimming took 8 bases from V and 5 from J; bases not matched to a gene: 6. CDR3 in amino acids: CSTSGRLDTQYF. CDR3 in DNA: TGCAGTACAAGCGGGAGATTAGATACGCAGTATTTT.

This clonotype appeared many times. The chain joins TRBV6-1 to TRBJ2-7; D possibly corresponds to TRBD2 (6 bases). The CDR3 loop spans 14 amino acids. Germline CDR1 is MNHNS and CDR2 is SASEGT. Trimming left V 6 bases short and J 3 bases short, with 15 bases between. Written as DNA, the CDR3 is TGTGCCAGCAGCCCGTGGGGGGAGTACTACGAGCAGTACTTC. Translation gives CASSPWGEYYEQYF.

The gene calls are TRBV20-1 and TRBJ2-5; 8 nucleotides match TRBD2. Germline CDR1 and CDR2: DFQATT and SNEGSKA (reference sequence). This CDR3 has 17 amino acids. V lost 4 bases and J lost 1; bases outside the gene matches: 14. CDR3 sequence (DNA): TGCAGTGCTAACCCCTTCCCTCCGCGGGAGGTCCAAGAGACCCAGTACTTC. It is translated as CSANPFPPREVQETQYF.

This clonotype was recorded many times. This sequence joins TRBV27 and TRBJ2-1; 8 bases fit TRBD2. The V gene's germline CDR1 is MNHEY and CDR2 SMNVEV (reference sequence). With V trimmed by 4 bases and J by 5 bases, 7 bases remained unmatched. The CDR3 contains 15 residues. In DNA, the CDR3 is TGTGCCAGCAGTTCACTAGCGGAGAATCACAATGAGCAGTTCTTC. Protein product: CASSSLAENHNEQFF.

Ten or more counts support this clonotype. The chain links TRBV12-5 to TRBJ1-1, with D unclear. V was trimmed by 0 bases and J by 1 base, leaving 3 bases between them. The CDR3 consists of 13 residues. Germline V lookup: CDR1 LGHNT, CDR2 FRNRAP. The CDR3 here is CASGLVGNTEAFF. Here the CDR3 DNA reads TGTGCTAGTGGTTTGGTAGGGAACACTGAAGCTTTCTTT.

In its sample, this clonotype was seen many times. The V call is TRBV9, the J call TRBJ2-1, with 7 bases identical to TRBD1. Looked up from germline, CDR1 is SGDLS and CDR2 is YYNGEE. Trimming took 3 bases from V and 6 from J; bases not matched to a gene: 18. This CDR3 spans 18 amino acids. The CDR3 region has the DNA TGTGCCAGCAGCGACCCTGGACAGGAACATTTAAGTACCAATGAGCAGTTCTTC. Protein sequence: CASSDPGQEHLSTNEQFF. The entire variable domain, with the rest obtained from reference TRBV9 and TRBJ2-1, is as follows: DSGVTQTPKHLITATGQRVTLRCSPRSGDLSVYWYQQSLDQGLQFLIQYYNGEERAKGNILERFSAQQFPDLHSELNLSSLELGDSALYFCASSDPGQEHLSTNEQFFGPGTRLTVL.

This clonotype was seen repeatedly, ten times or more. The rearrangement uses TRBV7-9 and TRBJ2-1; 7 nucleotides line up with TRBD2. Germline loops: CDR1 SEHNR, CDR2 FQNEAQ (reference sequence). J was trimmed by 6 bases and V by 0 bases; bases with no gene match: 11. The CDR3 loop spans 17 amino acids. The CDR3 sequence is CASSLAGLAAEFNEQFF. DNA of the CDR3: TGTGCCAGCAGCTTAGCCGGGCTAGCGGCTGAATTCAATGAGCAGTTCTTC.

This clonotype appeared once. This may arise from a read error, as a much more abundant clone is one base away. The chain couples TRBV7-2 to TRBJ2-5; D uncertain. Germline V CDR1 and CDR2: SGHTA, FQGNSA. The CDR3 consists of 14 residues. The CDR3 nucleotides read TGTGCCAGCAGCACGAGACCCGCCAGTCAGACCCAGCACTTC. Amino acids: CASSTRPASQTQHF. The whole variable domain, remainder taken from reference TRBV7-2 and TRBJ2-5, is GAGVSQSPSNKVTEKGKDVELRCDPISGHTALYWYRQSLGQGLEFLIYFQGNSAPDKSGLPSDRFSAERTGGSVSTLTIQRTQQEDSAVYLCASSTRPASQTQHFGPGTRLLVL.

To note about this clonotype: A much larger clone lies one base from this, so it may be a read error. The J gene is TRBJ2-5, the V gene TRBV2; D remains unclear. This CDR3 contains 13 residues. Germline V gene sequence: CDR1 SNHLY, CDR2 FYNNEI. Trimming stripped 3 bases from V and 2 bases from J, with 7 bases between. Written as DNA, the CDR3 is TGTGCCAGCAGTGATCCGAAACAAGAGACCCAGTACTTC. It is translated as CASSDPKQETQYF.

This sequence joins TRBV19 and TRBJ2-1; 10 bases are shared with TRBD1. The V gene end was trimmed by 2 bases and the J gene end by 5 bases; junction bases not matched to a gene: 6. CDR3 length equals 16 residues. Germline V gene lookup returns CDR1 LNHDA and CDR2 SQIVND (reference sequence). The CDR3 region has the DNA TGTGCCAGTAGTATATTAGGACAGGGGGAGAACAATGAGCAGTTCTTC. Translation: CASSILGQGENNEQFF.

This clonotype was counted only a few times. The rearrangement joins TRBV30 to TRBJ2-2; TRBD1 aligns across 11 bases. The germline CDR1 and CDR2 sequences are GTSNPN and SVGIG (reference sequence). The CDR3 extends over 18 amino acids. After removal of 1 base from V and 0 bases from J, the junction contained 7 bases not matched to a gene. CDR3 coding DNA: TGTGCCTGGAGTGAGGGGACAGGGGGACTAGCGAACACCGGGGAGCTGTTTTTT. It encodes CAWSEGTGGLANTGELFF.

A few counts support this clonotype. This chain uses TRBV14 with TRBJ2-2; 8 nucleotides match TRBD1. This CDR3 spans 17 amino acids. After removal of 0 bases from V and 7 bases from J, the junction contained 10 bases not matched to a gene. Germline V CDR1 and CDR2: SGHDN, FVKESK. CDR3 region: CASSQDTGGYDIGELFF. The CDR3 region has the DNA TGTGCCAGCAGCCAAGATACAGGGGGATATGATATCGGGGAGCTGTTTTTT.

This clonotype came up once. This rearrangement joins TRBV11-3 to TRBJ2-1; 13 nucleotides align to TRBD2. The V gene end was trimmed by 5 bases and the J gene end by 9 bases; junction bases not matched to a gene: 4. The CDR3 sequence is 14 residues long. Germline V lookup: CDR1 SGHNT, CDR2 YENEEA. The CDR3 coding sequence is TGTGCCAGCAGCCGTGGGACTAGCGGGGCTGAGCAGTTCTTC. Translated, it gives CASSRGTSGAEQFF.

There are many counts of this clonotype. This chain links TRBV28 with TRBJ2-1, with 10 bases matching TRBD2. The CDR3 covers 15 residues. The germline gives CDR1 MDHEN, CDR2 SYDVKM. With 2 bases clipped from V and 8 bases from J, the junction kept 6 bases outside the gene matches. As DNA, the CDR3 is TGTGCCAGCAGTTTACTAGCGGGGGCTAACGATGAGCAGTTCTTC. This gives the protein CASSLLAGANDEQFF.

This clonotype was seen repeatedly, ten times or more. J is TRBJ2-3 and V is TRBV2, with D possibly TRBD2 on 6 matching bases. This CDR3 is built from 13 residues. Germline CDR1 is SNHLY and CDR2 is FYNNEI. The ends were cut back, 7 bases at V and 9 bases at J, with 17 bases in the middle. CDR3 DNA: TGTGCCAGCACCCTTTCGACTAGTGGAACGCAGTATTTT. This encodes CASTLSTSGTQYF.

The rearrangement uses TRBV28 and TRBJ1-6, with 8 bases identical to TRBD1. This CDR3 is 13 amino acids long. Germline CDR1 and CDR2: MDHEN and SYDVKM. Unmatched junction bases numbered 4, after V lost 8 bases and J lost 7 bases. The CDR3 DNA is TGTGCCAGCTGGGACAGGAAAAATTCACCCCTCCACTTT. This encodes CASWDRKNSPLHF.

This clonotype was counted between two and nine times. V usage is TRBV5-1 and J usage is TRBJ1-2; D possibly corresponds to TRBD1 (5 bases). CDR1 is SGHRS, CDR2 YFSETQ, per germline. The ends were cut back, 4 bases at V and 1 base at J, with 17 bases in the middle. The CDR3 extends over 16 amino acids. The CDR3 region has the DNA TGCGCCAGCAGCGACGAGGGACGGACCAATAACTATGGCTACACCTTC. Residues: CASSDEGRTNNYGYTF.

This clonotype was seen more than once but under ten times. The genes are TRBV5-1 and TRBJ2-5, with 7 nucleotides matching TRBD1. CDR1 SGHRS and CDR2 YFSETQ come from the germline V gene. With 3 bases clipped from V and 4 bases from J, the junction kept 12 bases outside the gene matches. The CDR3 covers 16 residues. The CDR3 region is CASSYEGALSGETQYF. In DNA, the CDR3 is TGCGCCAGCAGCTATGAGGGGGCGCTTTCAGGAGAGACCCAGTACTTC.

This chain links TRBV4-1 with TRBJ2-3, with TRBD2 matching over 9 bases. Germline values: CDR1 MGHRA, CDR2 YSYEKL. This CDR3 has 16 residues. J gave up 5 bases and V 4 bases, and 10 bases lay outside the gene matches. The CDR3 protein is CASSLRLAEGVDTQYF. The CDR3 DNA is TGCGCCAGCAGCCTCCGACTAGCGGAGGGGGTAGATACGCAGTATTTT.

With respect to this clonotype: It may be a read error: a sequence one base away is much more abundant. The chain joins TRBV27 to TRBJ2-3, with 8 bases identical to TRBD1. CDR3 length equals 14 residues. Per germline, CDR1 MNHEY and CDR2 SMNVEV (reference sequence). The CDR3 protein is CASSTTTGEDTQCF. The CDR3 DNA is TGTGCCAGCAGTACTACGACAGGGGAAGATACGCAGTGTTTT.

This clonotype was counted many times. J is TRBJ2-1 and V is TRBV5-8; the D gene is possibly TRBD2 (5 bases). The CDR3 is 16 residues long. V was pared by 4 bases and J by 3 bases, with 17 bases between. Germline CDR1 SGHTS, CDR2 YDEGEE. The CDR3 sequence is CASSPQSSDSYNEQFF. As DNA, the CDR3 is TGTGCCAGCAGCCCCCAGAGTAGCGATAGCTACAATGAGCAGTTCTTC.

The chain employs TRBV27 and TRBJ2-7, with TRBD2 matching over 7 bases. Germline V gene data show CDR1 as MNHEY and CDR2 as SMNVEV (reference sequence). The CDR3 is 15 amino acids. V shed 7 bases and J 2 bases; nucleotides not matched to a gene: 11. This CDR3 is CASKFSGGLAYEQYF. The CDR3 DNA sequence: TGTGCCAGCAAGTTTTCGGGAGGACTAGCCTACGAGCAGTACTTC.

The chain employs TRBV2 and TRBJ1-6, with unresolved D. The germline V and J ends were trimmed by 4 bases and 17 bases, with 9 bases remaining between them. CDR3 length equals 10 residues. Germline V gene lookup returns CDR1 SNHLY and CDR2 FYNNEI. CDR3 region: CASSGGLVHF. The CDR3 DNA follows: TGTGCCAGCAGTGGAGGGTTGGTCCACTTT. The full variable domain, rest sourced from reference TRBV2 and TRBJ1-6, is EPEVTQTPSHQVTQMGQEVILRCVPISNHLYFYWYRQILGQKVEFLVSFYNNEISEKSEIFDDQFSVERPDGSNFTLKIRSTKLEDSAMYFCASSGGLVHFGNGTRLTVT.

This clonotype was recorded a few times. The chain carries TRBV3-1 and TRBJ2-1, with D hard to call. Trimming pared 5 bases from V and 5 bases from J, leaving 19 bases between. Per germline, CDR1 LGHDT and CDR2 YNNKEL (reference sequence). The length of the CDR3 is 16 residues. In DNA form, the CDR3 reads TGTGCCAGCAGCGAAGGCATGCGGAACCCAAACAATGAGCAGTTCTTC. Encoded protein: CASSEGMRNPNNEQFF.

Turning to this clonotype: This may be a read error, as it is one base from a much larger clone. V and J are TRBV27 and TRBJ2-1; D ambiguous. Germline V gene data show CDR1 as MNHEY and CDR2 as SMNVEV (reference sequence). CDR3 length: 13 amino acids. This CDR3 is CACSFRTYNEQFF. CDR3 in DNA: TGTGCCTGCAGTTTTAGGACCTACAATGAGCAGTTCTTC.

CDR3 in amino acids: CASSPRFRSFQPQHF. The CDR3 nucleotides read TGTGCCAGCAGCCCGAGATTCAGGAGTTTTCAGCCCCAGCATTTT. The V gene is TRBV7-2, the J gene TRBJ1-5; D remains unclear. Trimming took off 5 bases at V and 6 bases at J, with 17 bases between the two ends. Looked up from germline, CDR1 is SGHTA and CDR2 is FQGNSA. The CDR3 is 15 residues long.

This clonotype was picked up a small number of times. The rearrangement links TRBV28 to TRBJ2-2; TRBD1 matches 7 bases. Germline CDR1 is MDHEN and CDR2 is SYDVKM. The CDR3 spans 13 residues. V gave up 8 bases and J gave up 13 bases; unmatched junction bases: 13. The CDR3, as DNA: TGTGCCAGCGGGGACAGCCAGGGACGGGGGCTGTTTTTT. Residues: CASGDSQGRGLFF.